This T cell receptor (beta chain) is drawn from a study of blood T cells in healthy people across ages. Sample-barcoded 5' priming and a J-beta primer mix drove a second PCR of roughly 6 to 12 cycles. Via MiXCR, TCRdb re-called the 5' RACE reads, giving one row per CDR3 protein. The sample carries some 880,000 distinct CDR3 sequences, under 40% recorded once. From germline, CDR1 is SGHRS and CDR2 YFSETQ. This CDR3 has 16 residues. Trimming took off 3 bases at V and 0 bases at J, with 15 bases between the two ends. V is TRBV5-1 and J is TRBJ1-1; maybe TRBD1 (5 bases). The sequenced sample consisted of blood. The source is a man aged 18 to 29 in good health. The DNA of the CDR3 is TGCGCCAGCAGCTCGGGCGGGGGGGGAATGAACACTGAAGCTTTCTTT. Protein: CASSSGGGGMNTEAFF.